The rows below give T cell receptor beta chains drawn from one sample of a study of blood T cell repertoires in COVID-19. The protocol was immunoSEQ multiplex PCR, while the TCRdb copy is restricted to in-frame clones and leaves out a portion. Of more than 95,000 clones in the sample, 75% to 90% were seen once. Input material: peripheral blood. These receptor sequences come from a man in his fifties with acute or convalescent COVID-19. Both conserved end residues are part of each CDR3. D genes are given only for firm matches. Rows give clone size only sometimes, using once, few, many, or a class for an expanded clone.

TGTGCCAGCAGTACAGGACTAGCGGACACCGGGGAGCTGTTTTTT	CASSTGLADTGELFF	TRBD2	TRBJ2-2	TRBV5-4	.
TGTGCCAGCAGCCGCCGGACCGGGATAGGAACTGAAGCTTTCTTT	CASSRRTGIGTEAFF	.	TRBJ1-1	TRBV28	.
TGTGCCTGGAGCGCCGATGGACTAGCGGGAGGGAAAAGCACAGATACGCAGTATTTT	CAWSADGLAGGKSTDTQYF	TRBD2	TRBJ2-3	TRBV30	.
TGTGCCACCAGTGACCCCGACAGGGGCTATGGCTACACCTTC	CATSDPDRGYGYTF	TRBD1	TRBJ1-2	TRBV24-1	.
TGTGCCAGCAGCCCGAGAGGGGGAGATACGCAGTATTTT	CASSPRGGDTQYF	.	TRBJ2-3	TRBV12-3/TRBV12-4	.
TGTGCCAGCACCCGGTTCACCGGGGAGCTGTTTTTT	CASTRFTGELFF	.	TRBJ2-2	TRBV11-1	.
TGTGCCAGCAGTTATCAGGGGGGCCCCTCCTACAATGAGCAGTTCTTC	CASSYQGGPSYNEQFF	.	TRBJ2-1	TRBV27	.
TGTGCCAGCAGCCCTAGGCCCGGGAGCCCCTCCTACAATGAGCAGTTCTTC	CASSPRPGSPSYNEQFF	.	TRBJ2-1	TRBV9	.
TGTGCCAGCAGCCAAGCGGGACAGAAGAAAGAGACCCAGTACTTC	CASSQAGQKKETQYF	TRBD1	TRBJ2-5	TRBV14	.
TGTGCCAGCAGTGAATCTATGATTCAGCGGGCCTATAATGAAAAACTGTTTTTT	CASSESMIQRAYNEKLFF	.	TRBJ1-4	TRBV2	.
TGTGCCGGAGCGAGATCCGGCAATCAGCCCCAGCATTTT	CAGARSGNQPQHF	.	TRBJ1-5	TRBV19	.
TGTGCCAGCAACCCCGGACTAGCGGGAGGGTACCAGCAGTTCTTC	CASNPGLAGGYQQFF	TRBD2	TRBJ2-1	TRBV2	.
TGCGCCAGCAGCCAAGCCCCACTAGCATCCGGGGAGCTGTTTTTT	CASSQAPLASGELFF	.	TRBJ2-2	TRBV4-1	.
TGTGCCAGCAGCTTGGGGGGGGGCAATCAGCCCCAGCATTTT	CASSLGGGNQPQHF	.	TRBJ1-5	TRBV5-4	.
TGCGCCAGCAGTGGGACAGGGTGGCACGAGCAGTACTTC	CASSGTGWHEQYF	TRBD1	TRBJ2-7	TRBV10-1	.
TGTGCCAGCTGGACTAGCGGAGCCCCATACAATGAGCAGTTCTTC	CASWTSGAPYNEQFF	TRBD2	TRBJ2-1	TRBV13	.
TGCGCCAGCAGCCACGGCTCCTACAATGAGCAGTTCTTC	CASSHGSYNEQFF	.	TRBJ2-1	TRBV5-1	.
TGTGCCAGCAGCGTAGTCACAGGGGGTTACGCTGAAGCTTTCTTT	CASSVVTGGYAEAFF	TRBD1	TRBJ1-1	TRBV9	.
TGTGCCAGCAGTTTTGCAACTAGCGGGAGGAACGAGCAGTACTTC	CASSFATSGRNEQYF	TRBD2	TRBJ2-7	TRBV27	.
TGTGCCAGCAGTGAAGCTCGGGAGACCCTAGATGAGCAGTTCTTC	CASSEARETLDEQFF	.	TRBJ2-1	TRBV2	.
TGCGCCAGCAGCCGGGGACAGGGGTTGTTAAATTCACCCCTCCACTTT	CASSRGQGLLNSPLHF	TRBD1	TRBJ1-6	TRBV4-1	.
TGTGCCAGCAGTGACCGGGGGAACCCCTCAGATACGCAGTATTTT	CASSDRGNPSDTQYF	.	TRBJ2-3	TRBV6-4	.
TGTGCCAGCAGCTTCAAAGGAGGCGGGGAGCTGTTTTTT	CASSFKGGGELFF	.	TRBJ2-2	TRBV7-2	.
TGTGCCAGCAGAGACAGGGGCGGCAATTCACCCCTCCACTTT	CASRDRGGNSPLHF	TRBD1	TRBJ1-6	TRBV6-5	.
TGTGCCAGCAGACTCGGACAGGGGGAGGTCGAGACCCAGTACTTC	CASRLGQGEVETQYF	TRBD1	TRBJ2-5	TRBV6-5	.
TGTGCCAGCAGCTTTGGCCGAACTAGCGTCAATGAGCAGTTCTTC	CASSFGRTSVNEQFF	TRBD2	TRBJ2-1	TRBV11-3	once
TGCGCCAGCAGCCCAGGGGTTAATTCACCCCTCCACTTT	CASSPGVNSPLHF	.	TRBJ1-6	TRBV5-1	.
TGTGCCAGTACCGAACCCCAGGATGAAAAACTGTTTTTT	CASTEPQDEKLFF	.	TRBJ1-4	TRBV19	.
TGTGCCAGCAGCCTCGCCGGGATAAGCACAGATACGCAGTATTTT	CASSLAGISTDTQYF	.	TRBJ2-3	TRBV9	once
TGTGCCAGCAGTTTACCCGGGGATGGCTACACCTTC	CASSLPGDGYTF	.	TRBJ1-2	TRBV27	.
TGCAGCACTTGGGACAGGAATGAAAAACTGTTTTTT	CSTWDRNEKLFF	TRBD1	TRBJ1-4	TRBV29-1	.
TGCGCCAGCAGCGAGGGCCAGGTTGGGGGCTACACCTTC	CASSEGQVGGYTF	.	TRBJ1-2	TRBV5-1	once
TGCAGCGTTGGCGAGGCGGGACCGGGGAGTGAGCAGTTCTTC	CSVGEAGPGSEQFF	.	TRBJ2-1	TRBV29-1	.
TGTGCCAGCCGAAGGACTCGGTCCTCCTACGAGCAGTACTTC	CASRRTRSSYEQYF	.	TRBJ2-7	TRBV2	.
TGTGCCATCAGTAGACTCTCCTACAATGAGCAGTTCTTC	CAISRLSYNEQFF	.	TRBJ2-1	TRBV10-3	.
TGTGCCAGCAGCTCCCTAGCGGGGGTTTCCTACGAGCAGTACTTC	CASSSLAGVSYEQYF	TRBD2	TRBJ2-7	TRBV5-5	.
TGCAGTGCTAGTGTAGCGGGAGGGTCAGATACGCAGTATTTT	CSASVAGGSDTQYF	TRBD2	TRBJ2-3	TRBV20-1	.
TGTGCCAGCAGATCCGACTACGCCACGAACACCGGGGAGCTGTTTTTT	CASRSDYATNTGELFF	.	TRBJ2-2	TRBV28	.
TGTGCCAGCAGCGGACTAGCGGGAGACCTCTCCTACGAGCAGTACTTC	CASSGLAGDLSYEQYF	TRBD2	TRBJ2-7	TRBV7-2	.
TGTGCCAGCAGCCCGATAGCCCTAGGGACCCAGTACTTC	CASSPIALGTQYF	.	TRBJ2-5	TRBV3-1/TRBV3-2	.
TGTGCCAGCAGCCCGCAGGGCCGTCAAGAGACCCAGTACTTC	CASSPQGRQETQYF	.	TRBJ2-5	TRBV5-6	.
TGTGCCAGCAGCCCCAGGACAGATGATCAGCCCCAGCATTTT	CASSPRTDDQPQHF	.	TRBJ1-5	TRBV7-9	.
TGTGCCAGCCGTGGACAGGGAGTACACACCATATATTTT	CASRGQGVHTIYF	TRBD1	TRBJ1-3	TRBV6-6	.